Listed below are T cell receptor beta chains from one sample, sequenced in a study of blood T cell repertoires in COVID-19. The method was immunoSEQ multiplex PCR; TCRdb's version includes in-frame clones alone and lacks a portion of them. The repertoire has 200,000 or so clones, approximately 87% of them found once; the top ten carry about 2.2%. The sample taken for sequencing was peripheral blood. Source of these receptors: a woman in her 50s with acute or convalescent COVID-19. The conserved cysteine and the conserved F or W are not part of the CDR3 here.

J gene	V gene	CDR3 protein
TRBJ2-1	TRBV7-2	ASSLSAGSYNEQF
TRBJ2-7	TRBV11-2	ASRAREGFQEQY
TRBJ2-7	TRBV21-1	ASSRTEAYEQY
TRBJ2-1	TRBV4-1	ASSQASSGGANEQF
TRBJ2-2	TRBV5-6	ASSLDRGSGTGELF
TRBJ1-4	TRBV29-1	SVAGGFREKLF
TRBJ2-2	TRBV23-1	ASSQLASGRAGELF
TRBJ1-2	TRBV6-2/TRBV6-3	ASIPNPGSSNYGYT
TRBJ2-5	TRBV27	ASSSGGRGQETQY
TRBJ2-2	TRBV3-1/TRBV3-2	ASSPDRGFDTGELF
TRBJ2-5	TRBV7-9	ASSSSWGLETQY
TRBJ1-1	TRBV7-3	ASSLSGGGGTEAF
TRBJ2-5	TRBV25-1	ASSDARRTRTESETQY
TRBJ2-3	TRBV27	ASKGLGDTQY
TRBJ1-1	TRBV6-5	ASSSTGVTEAF
TRBJ2-3	TRBV19	ASTPEQLTDTQY
TRBJ2-1	TRBV29-1	SVGAHFNEQF
TRBJ2-1	TRBV6-2/TRBV6-3	ASSTRTSGSYNEQF
TRBJ2-2	TRBV7-6	ASSSPLRQGTGELF
TRBJ1-1	TRBV29-1	SVVEGRLNTEAF
TRBJ1-4	TRBV10-3	AIRRDRGEKLF
TRBJ2-3	TRBV7-6	ASSSSPTGPSTDTQY
TRBJ2-1	TRBV3-1/TRBV3-2	ASSPGTSDYNEQF
TRBJ1-4	TRBV3-1/TRBV3-2	ASSQVGQVDEKLF
TRBJ2-5	TRBV4-3	ASSQEARGETQY
TRBJ1-3	TRBV5-1	ASSLGGYPGNTIY
TRBJ2-2	TRBV18	ASSPGLAVNTGELF
TRBJ2-1	TRBV6-2/TRBV6-3	ASSSQGLPNNEQF
TRBJ1-3	TRBV6-1	ASSEDRGNTIY
TRBJ2-5	TRBV2	ASSGTAGGETQY
TRBJ2-7	TRBV3-1/TRBV3-2	ASSELDRGPLEQY
TRBJ2-7	TRBV30	AWGSGTGHLSYEQY
TRBJ1-2	TRBV6-2/TRBV6-3	ASSSGQGRSLYGYT
TRBJ1-2	TRBV5-8	ASSLSNLYGYT
TRBJ1-1	TRBV5-4	ASSNPGTGELTEAF
TRBJ1-3	TRBV7-2	ASTPGNGNTIY
TRBJ1-3	TRBV18	ASSVAGPGNTIY
TRBJ1-2	TRBV3-1/TRBV3-2	ASSQDRAGGNYGYT
TRBJ1-2	TRBV29-1	SVSGQENYGYT
TRBJ2-7	TRBV7-9	AIGTSGSYEQY
TRBJ2-7	TRBV11-3	ASSLLGGDYEQY
TRBJ2-2	TRBV7-2	ASSPWAGLNTGELF
TRBJ1-2	TRBV9	ASSVGRGTWGYT
TRBJ2-1	TRBV4-3	ASSQGPYNEQF
TRBJ2-3	TRBV10-1	ASGSGTSTDTQY
TRBJ1-5	TRBV6-2/TRBV6-3	ASSSPDSSNQPQH
TRBJ1-2	TRBV24-1	ATAYPQGKTGVSYGYT
TRBJ1-1	TRBV29-1	SARRDSIGAF
TRBJ1-5	TRBV6-1	ASSEATGGGQPQH
TRBJ2-2	TRBV2	ASRPSGSSGLF
TRBJ1-2	TRBV5-1	ASSLVTGVTNYGYT
TRBJ1-1	TRBV6-5	ASNNNRGHAF
TRBJ1-4	TRBV19	ASSRGDRREREKLF
TRBJ2-1	TRBV2	ASSDRARYNEQF
TRBJ2-3	TRBV10-3	AISESIAGGPSTDTQY